This is a list of T cell receptor beta chains from one sample in a study of blood T cell repertoires in COVID-19. Libraries were prepared by immunoSEQ multiplex PCR; TCRdb keeps only in-frame clonotypes and omits some of them. The sample contains 180,000 or so clones, roughly nine tenths of which appear only once. The sequenced sample was peripheral blood. The origin of the receptors is a man in his late teens or twenties with acute or convalescent COVID-19. Both conserved end residues are part of each CDR3. D genes are given only for firm matches. Where a row states a size, it is once, few, many or the class of an expanded clone; other rows omit it.

J,V,size,D,DNA,CDR3
TRBJ1-2,TRBV23-1,once,.,TGCGCCAGCAGTCAATCGACAGGCTGGGGCTACACCTTC,CASSQSTGWGYTF
TRBJ2-7,TRBV6-6,.,TRBD1,TGTGCCAGCCATCCGGACAGGGTCTTTGAGCAGTACTTC,CASHPDRVFEQYF
TRBJ2-7,TRBV30,.,.,TGTGCCTGGATTCTGAACAGACGCTACGAGCAGTACTTC,CAWILNRRYEQYF
TRBJ1-6,TRBV12-3/TRBV12-4,.,.,TGTGCCAGCAGTATAACAGGGTCCTCACCCCTCCACTTT,CASSITGSSPLHF
TRBJ1-5,TRBV28,.,TRBD1,TGTGCCAGCAATTACAGGGGGCGAGGCAATCAGCCCCAGCATTTT,CASNYRGRGNQPQHF
TRBJ2-3,TRBV10-2,few,TRBD2,TGCGCCAGCAGTGCGAGACTAGCGGGGACAGATACGCAGTATTTT,CASSARLAGTDTQYF
TRBJ1-1,TRBV5-6,.,TRBD1,TGTGCCAGCAGCAACACAGGGGTTACTGAAGCTTTCTTT,CASSNTGVTEAFF
TRBJ1-5,TRBV6-4,.,.,TGTGCCACTACAGCGGGCAATCAGCCCCAGCATTTT,CATTAGNQPQHF
TRBJ1-4,TRBV4-2,.,.,TGTGCCAGCAGCCAAGATTACACAGGCCATAATGAAAAACTGTTTTTT,CASSQDYTGHNEKLFF
TRBJ2-2,TRBV7-9,few,TRBD1,TGTGCCAGCAGCTATCAGGGGGCCCCAAGCACCGGGGAGCTGTTTTTT,CASSYQGAPSTGELFF
TRBJ1-6,TRBV23-1,.,TRBD1,TGCGCCAGCAGTCCCCCCGGACAGGCGTACTCACCCCTCCACTTT,CASSPPGQAYSPLHF
TRBJ2-1,TRBV7-3,.,.,TGTGCCAGCAGCTTAAACAGGGCGTTTGGCTATGAGCAGTTCTTC,CASSLNRAFGYEQFF
TRBJ2-7,TRBV7-8,.,.,TGTGCCAGCAGCGGCCAGGATGTCGAAGTATACGAGCAGTACTTC,CASSGQDVEVYEQYF
TRBJ1-5,TRBV27,.,TRBD1,TGTGCCAGCAGTATACACAGGGGGCGGACGAATCAGCCCCAGCATTTT,CASSIHRGRTNQPQHF
TRBJ2-2,TRBV5-4,few,TRBD1,TGTGCCAGCAACACAGGGGGAAGGACCGGGGAGCTGTTTTTT,CASNTGGRTGELFF
TRBJ1-2,TRBV5-6,.,.,TGTGCCAGCAGACGGGGGGGAGCTCCTAACTATGGCTACACCTTC,CASRRGGAPNYGYTF
TRBJ1-2,TRBV5-1,.,TRBD1,TGCGCCAGCAGCCGGGACAGAAACTATGGCTACACCTTC,CASSRDRNYGYTF
TRBJ1-2,TRBV7-9,.,.,TGTGCCAGCAGCCTCGGTAATCAGGGGCGCCTAGCTAACTATGGCTACACCTTC,CASSLGNQGRLANYGYTF
TRBJ2-5,TRBV7-9,.,.,TGTGCCAGCAGCTTATTAACACCACAAGAGACCCAGTACTTC,CASSLLTPQETQYF
TRBJ2-1,TRBV28,once,TRBD2,TGTGCCAGCAGACCAACTAGCGGGGGGGCCAATGAGCAGTTCTTC,CASRPTSGGANEQFF
TRBJ2-1,TRBV9,.,TRBD2,TGTGCCAGCAGCGTAGTTTCTAGCGGGGGGGCATACAATGAGCAGTTCTTC,CASSVVSSGGAYNEQFF
TRBJ2-3,TRBV6-5,.,.,TGTGCCAGCGGGGGGGCCGGTGCAGATACGCAGTATTTT,CASGGAGADTQYF
TRBJ2-2,TRBV30,.,.,TGTGCCTGGGAAGGGACTGTCCCCGGGGAGCTGTTTTTT,CAWEGTVPGELFF
TRBJ1-4,TRBV6-5,.,.,TGTGCCAGCAGCCCCTCCGGGGTTGGCGAAAAACTGTTTTTT,CASSPSGVGEKLFF
TRBJ1-3,TRBV6-1,.,.,TGTGCCAGCAGTGAATTCGGGGGGCTAGGAAACACCATATATTTT,CASSEFGGLGNTIYF
TRBJ2-1,TRBV2,.,TRBD1,TGTGCCAGCAGTGAGGGGACAGGGGGTGAGCAGTTCTTC,CASSEGTGGEQFF
TRBJ2-3,TRBV7-2,.,TRBD2,TGTGCCAGCAGCCAGGTGGTAGCGGGGGGGCCAGATACGCAGTATTTT,CASSQVVAGGPDTQYF
TRBJ1-4,TRBV6-5,.,.,TGTGCCAGCAGGAAAACCAGGGAAAAACTGTTTTTT,CASRKTREKLFF
TRBJ1-2,TRBV6-5,.,TRBD1,TGTGCCAGCAGCCTCGGGACAGGGAATGGCTACACCTTC,CASSLGTGNGYTF
TRBJ2-7,TRBV9,.,.,TGTGCCAGCAGCGTAGGGGCAGGGGAAGGCTACGAGCAGTACTTC,CASSVGAGEGYEQYF
TRBJ2-3,TRBV9,.,.,TGTGCCAGCAGCGCTTCCCGGGGGAGGTCAGATACGCAGTATTTT,CASSASRGRSDTQYF